The T cell receptor (beta chain) under discussion was sequenced for a study of blood T cell repertoires in COVID-19 (dated by TCRdb to about 2020). About the full investigation: Collaborator samples came from the United States, Italy and Spain and covered acute and convalescent phases of COVID-19. Deeply sampled blood TCRbeta repertoires from subjects exposed to, actively infected with, or recovered from COVID-19 were included in the dataset. Samples were obtained from the ongoing ImmuneRACE study (first 160 participants) and from roughly 1,300 subjects provided by 6 global collaborators. The prospective study material was composed of cDNA or gDNA derived from T cells, B-cell-depleted T cells, or PBMCs. HLA class I and class II types, where available, came from metadata supplied by the sample provider rather than from assay-based typing. Nearly every sample came with metadata listing a de-identified subject ID, COVID-19 status, age in years and sex. The repertoires were released in a freely available public database meant as a resource for research on the immune response to SARS-CoV-2.

Taken from cysteine to phenylalanine, the CDR3 has 14 residues. This entry keeps only the CDR3 DNA: 42 bases, framed from base 1. V is trimmed back by 6 bases and J by 5 bases, and the junction contains 6 bases that no gene match accounts for. In the germline V gene, CDR1 corresponds to SNHLY and CDR2 to FYNNEI. Regarding this clone: The antigen it binds to is not known. No qualities accompany the bases; no much larger clone lies one base away.

One collaborating source in Seattle enrolled patients during active infection and followed them longitudinally through the course of disease. The collaborating institutions used their own protocols to collect whole blood in K2EDTA tubes. Collaborator samples were shipped for TCRbeta analysis as frozen whole blood, isolated PBMCs, or DNA extracted from either sample type. On the study overall, not on this receptor specifically: The quantity of clinical and demographic metadata differed by source and by participant and was supplied without curation.

TCRbeta CDR3 regions were amplified from genomic DNA by means of the immunoSEQ Assay, a bias-controlled multiplex PCR. As for how the authors treated the data: Nucleated cell counts per sample were estimated from amplification of reference gene primers within the assay. To quantify the absolute abundance of each unique TCRbeta CDR3 rearrangement, sequence reads were collapsed and filtered. Productive Simpson clonality was computed per sample as the square root of Simpson's diversity index over productive rearrangements. TCRdb's version of the immuneACCESS table is confined to in-frame rearrangements and falls short of the full clone set. An unresolved V gene accounts for under half of the shortfall where checked; the remainder is of unknown origin. V and J calls and clone size are as listed in that table; D and trimming were resolved from the DNA. For this sample there are 150,000 to 180,000 clones; approximately 86% appear just once. The ten largest clones take up around 0.63% of the sample.

The specimen was peripheral blood. The clonotype comes from a man in his 60s with COVID-19, enrolled during active disease. The chain links TRBV2 with TRBJ2-3; a stretch of 9 junction bases matches TRBD1. The DNA reads TGTGCCAGCAGCGGGGGACAGGGAGTAGATACGCAGTATTTT. Translated, it reads CASSGGQGVDTQYF.